The 7 T cell receptor beta chains below all came from one sample that was sequenced in a study of blood T cell repertoires in COVID-19 (dated by TCRdb to 2018 to 2020). Receptors were amplified or captured by the immunoSEQ multiplex PCR assay. TCRdb stores this immuneACCESS table with in-frame sequences only. Part of the clones is absent; in the studies checked, under half of the shortfall reflects unresolved V genes, and no reason is known for the rest. In all, the sample holds about 200,000 clones, and approximately 86% of those were seen once. The top ten clonotypes cover just under 25% of the sample. The sequencing sample was made of PBMCs or T cells enriched from blood (not recorded which). The receptor set was obtained from a woman between 40 and 50 years old in a cohort exposed to, infected with or recovered from COVID-19 (not recorded which).

The chain recombines TRBV6-5 with TRBJ1-6, with D maybe TRBD1 (5 bases). The CDR3 is 13 residues long. V was trimmed by 0 bases and J by 11 bases, leaving 8 bases between them. Germline values: CDR1 MNHEY, CDR2 SVGAGI. CDR3 nucleotide sequence: TGTGCCAGCAGTTACTCGGGGGAGGCACCCCTCCACTTT. Protein product: CASSYSGEAPLHF.

The J gene is TRBJ1-6, the V gene TRBV19, with 7 bases lining up with TRBD1. Germline assignment: CDR1 LNHDA and CDR2 SQIVND (reference sequence). This CDR3 spans 15 amino acids. The trim removed 7 bases at V and 3 bases at J, leaving 6 bases unmatched. The CDR3 DNA is TGTGCCAGTAATGCTCGGGACAGCTATAATTCACCCCTCCACTTT. Residues: CASNARDSYNSPLHF. The full variable domain, completed using reference TRBV19 and TRBJ1-6, is DGGITQSPKYLFRKEGQNVTLSCEQNLNHDAMYWYRQDPGQGLRLIYYSQIVNDFQKGDIAEGYSVSREKKESFPLTVTSAQKNPTAFYLCASNARDSYNSPLHFGNGTRLTVT.

V gene TRBV7-9 combines with J gene TRBJ1-2; TRBD1 agrees at 8 bases. Trimming cost V 2 bases and J 5 bases; bases outside gene matches: 7. CDR1 SEHNR and CDR2 FQNEAQ come from the germline V gene (reference sequence). This CDR3 is built from 15 residues. CDR3 amino acids: CASSLRTGLLYGYTF. The CDR3 coding sequence is TGTGCCAGCAGCTTAAGGACAGGGTTATTATATGGCTACACCTTC.

CDR3 nucleotides: TGTGCCAGCATACTGATAAATTCAGGGGAATACTACGAGCAGTACTTC. This sequence encodes CASILINSGEYYEQYF. The V and J genes are TRBV2 and TRBJ2-7; a possible D gene is TRBD1 (6 bases). This CDR3 is built from 16 residues. The V end lost 7 bases, the J end lost 3 bases, and 22 bases lay between the germline ends. CDR1 is SNHLY, CDR2 FYNNEI, per germline.

The table lists this clone with a count of one. The chain combines TRBV14 with TRBJ2-1; no definite D call. V was shortened by 1 base and J by 3 bases, with 7 bases between the two germline ends. The CDR3 length is 14 residues. The germline V gene has CDR1 SGHDN and CDR2 FVKESK. This CDR3 reads CASSQASVYNEQFF. The CDR3 region has the DNA TGTGCCAGCAGCCAAGCCTCAGTCTACAATGAGCAGTTCTTC.

This clone was recorded once. The chain links TRBV5-4 to TRBJ1-2, with TRBD1 matching 10 bases. This CDR3 contains 16 residues. V lost 4 bases and J lost 3; bases outside the gene matches: 9. Germline V gives CDR1 SGHNT, CDR2 YYREEE (reference sequence). The CDR3, as DNA: TGTGCCAGCAGCGATGAAAGGGACAGGGGATACTATGGCTACACCTTC. It translates to CASSDERDRGYYGYTF. The full variable domain, rest sourced from reference TRBV5-4 and TRBJ1-2, is ETGVTQSPTHLIKTRGQQVTLRCSSQSGHNTVSWYQQALGQGPQFIFQYYREEENGRGNFPPRFSGLQFPNYSSELNVNALELDDSALYLCASSDERDRGYYGYTFGSGTRLTVV.

The rearrangement links TRBV6-5 to TRBJ1-2, with 7 bases that match TRBD1. V lost 4 bases and J lost 5; bases outside the gene matches: 7. Germline loops: CDR1 MNHEY, CDR2 SVGAGI. The CDR3 loop spans 14 amino acids. The CDR3 DNA reads TGTGCCAGCAGTTCCAACAGGGGATCGTATGGCTACACCTTC. It encodes CASSSNRGSYGYTF.